The 22 T cell receptor beta chains below all came from one sample that was sequenced in a study of T-cell reconstitution after alpha-beta-depleted transplantation in children. Unique molecular identifiers were used to barcode this TCRbeta library. TCRdb used MiXCR to reprocess the PCR reads, holding one entry per CDR3 protein. Among about 310,000 distinct CDR3 sequences listed, over 20% were seen once. The sample here was PBMCs, mostly from graft donor cells, taken 180 days after TCRalphabeta/CD19-depleted stem cell transplant. The receptors come from a male patient between 10 and 17 years old who had a stem cell transplant for acute lymphoblastic leukemia, so the T cells may come from the graft donor.

The chain couples TRBV5-1 to TRBJ1-1; the D is unclear. Germline V gene sequence: CDR1 SGHRS, CDR2 YFSETQ. Trimming left V 7 bases short and J 1 base short, with 8 bases between. The CDR3 is made up of 12 amino acids. CDR3 amino acids: CASRVGNTEAFF. The CDR3 nucleotides read TGCGCCAGCCGAGTAGGGAACACTGAAGCTTTCTTT.

This clonotype was observed a few times. The genes are TRBV29-1 and TRBJ2-1, with D unclear. The CDR3 sequence is 13 residues long. V was shortened by 4 bases and J by 4 bases, with 11 bases between the two germline ends. Per the germline V gene, CDR1 is SQVTM and CDR2 is ANQGSEA. The CDR3 DNA reads TGCAGCGTTGTTTCTTTTGGATACAATGAGCAGTTCTTC. Translating it yields CSVVSFGYNEQFF.

The rearrangement joins TRBV3-1 to TRBJ2-6; a weak D match, TRBD1 (5 bases). CDR3 length: 18 residues. Trimming shortened V by 4 bases and J by 0 bases, and 16 bases separated the two germline ends. Germline CDR1 LGHDT, CDR2 YNNKEL (reference sequence). The chain's CDR3 is CASSPRRAGISGANVLTF. The CDR3 nucleotides read TGTGCCAGCAGCCCCCGCAGGGCAGGAATCTCTGGGGCCAACGTCCTGACTTTC.

V and J are TRBV7-3 and TRBJ2-3; 9 bases are a match to TRBD1. Germline V gene sequence: CDR1 SGHTA, CDR2 FQGTGA. Losses at the gene ends were 6 bases for V and 6 bases for J; bases not matched to a gene: 7. This CDR3 comprises 14 residues. The CDR3 here is CASSSGTGPDTQYF. CDR3 coding DNA: TGTGCCAGCAGTTCGGGGACAGGGCCCGATACGCAGTATTTT. Full variable domain (missing parts from reference TRBV7-3 and TRBJ2-3): GAGVSQTPSNKVTEKGKYVELRCDPISGHTALYWYRQSLGQGPEFLIYFQGTGAADDSGLPNDRFFAVRPEGSVSTLKIQRTERGDSAVYLCASSSGTGPDTQYFGPGTRLTVL.

This clonotype was seen a handful of times. The V and J genes are TRBV5-6 and TRBJ2-1; 7 bases map to TRBD1. Germline CDR1 is SGHDT and CDR2 is YYEEEE. This CDR3 spans 12 amino acids. Trimming cost V 4 bases and J 9 bases; bases outside gene matches: 4. For the CDR3, the DNA is TGTGCCAGCAGCCTGACAGGGATTGAGCAGTTCTTC. This gives the protein CASSLTGIEQFF.

The table lists this clonotype with a few counts. The V call is TRBV7-3, the J call TRBJ2-2, with D unresolved. Trimming left V 4 bases short and J 0 bases short, with 6 bases between. This CDR3 comprises 14 residues. Germline V CDR1 and CDR2: SGHTA, FQGTGA. CDR3 DNA sequence: TGTGCCAGCAGCTCGACACCGAACACCGGGGAGCTGTTTTTT. Translation gives CASSSTPNTGELFF.

There are many counts of this clonotype. This sequence joins TRBV12-3 or TRBV12-4 and TRBJ2-1; TRBD2 might be the D (6 bases). The CDR3 length is 15 residues. Trimming cost V 7 bases and J 5 bases, with 18 bases left between them. DNA of the CDR3: TGTGCCAGCAAACCGGGACTCCCGATTCACAATGAGCAGTTCTTC. Encoded protein: CASKPGLPIHNEQFF.

CDR3 amino acids: CATSRDPRGRNTIYF. Written as DNA, the CDR3 is TGTGCCACCAGCAGAGATCCCAGGGGAAGAAACACCATATATTTT. The rearrangement uses TRBV15 and TRBJ1-3, with D possibly being TRBD1 (6 bases). This CDR3 spans 15 amino acids. CDR1 and CDR2 from the germline V gene are LNHNV and YYDKDF (reference sequence). V was clipped by 0 bases and J by 5 bases, with 11 bases between them.

This clonotype has at least ten counts. The rearrangement joins TRBV7-3 to TRBJ2-4; TRBD1 matches at 8 bases. This CDR3 is 13 amino acids long. The germline V gene encodes CDR1 SGHTA and CDR2 FQGTGA. V lost 4 bases and J lost 11; bases outside the gene matches: 7. This CDR3 is CASSSTGGVFQYF. DNA of the CDR3: TGTGCCAGCAGCTCAACAGGGGGTGTCTTTCAGTACTTC.

The chain has TRBV6-5 and TRBJ2-5; D may match TRBD1 or TRBD2 (5 bases each). This CDR3 region has 15 residues. Germline assignment: CDR1 MNHEY and CDR2 SVGAGI. V was shortened by 0 bases and J by 4 bases, with 12 bases between the two germline ends. DNA of the CDR3: TGTGCCAGCAGTTACTCTGCAGGGAGCGTAGAGACCCAGTACTTC. Translating gives CASSYSAGSVETQYF.

In this sample, this clonotype turned up many times. The chain uses TRBV20-1 and TRBJ2-2; tentative D call: TRBD1 (6 bases). CDR1 and CDR2 (germline): DFQATT, SNEGSKA (reference sequence). The CDR3 is 13 amino acids. Trimming took off 4 bases at V and 2 bases at J, with 8 bases between the two ends. CDR3 in DNA: TGCAGTGCTAAACAGGGAAACACCGGGGAGCTGTTTTTT. It specifies CSAKQGNTGELFF.

This clonotype was recorded at least ten times. The chain recombines TRBV5-1 with TRBJ2-3, with D tentatively TRBD1 or TRBD2 (5 bases each). CDR1 and CDR2 from the germline V gene are SGHRS and YFSETQ. Trimming left V 0 bases short and J 3 bases short, with 11 bases between. This CDR3 comprises 15 residues. The DNA for the CDR3 is TGCGCCAGCAGCTTGGTGGGGGAAGGGACAGATACGCAGTATTTT. It is translated as CASSLVGEGTDTQYF.

This clonotype was recorded a few times. This chain links TRBV5-6 with TRBJ2-3; TRBD1 aligns across 7 bases. CDR1 and CDR2 from the germline V gene are SGHDT and YYEEEE. The length of the CDR3 is 13 residues. V shed 9 bases and J 2 bases; nucleotides not matched to a gene: 6. CDR3 loop: CATMTGFTDTQYF. DNA for the CDR3: TGTGCCACGATGACAGGGTTCACAGATACGCAGTATTTT.

The CDR3 region is CASVGWMTKNIQYF. CDR3 nucleotides: TGTGCCAGCGTGGGGTGGATGACCAAAAACATTCAGTACTTC. The V and J genes are TRBV28 and TRBJ2-4; D remains ambiguous. Germline V CDR1 and CDR2: MDHEN, SYDVKM. The CDR3 length is 14 residues. With 8 bases removed from V and 2 bases from J, the gap between germline ends came to 13 bases.

This clonotype showed up just a few times. The rearrangement joins TRBV20-1 to TRBJ1-5; 10 positions agree with TRBD1. Trimming cost V 0 bases and J 11 bases; bases outside gene matches: 13. Germline V gene data show CDR1 as DFQATT and CDR2 as SNEGSKA (reference sequence). This CDR3 contains 16 residues. The CDR3 region is CSAREGRTGGLGAQHF. CDR3 sequence (DNA): TGCAGTGCTAGAGAGGGGCGGACAGGGGGTCTTGGGGCCCAGCATTTT.

The genes are TRBV12-3 or TRBV12-4 and TRBJ2-7, with D unresolved. The CDR3 runs 13 residues. Between the trimmed V and J ends, which lost 3 bases and 1 base, there was a span of 7 bases. The CDR3 loop is CASSFTISYEQYF. CDR3 DNA: TGTGCCAGCAGTTTCACGATTTCCTACGAGCAGTACTTC.

The CDR3 loop is CASSPRQGAHEQYF. The CDR3 DNA reads TGCGCCAGCAGCCCGCGACAGGGGGCCCACGAGCAGTACTTC. The rearrangement uses TRBV5-1 and TRBJ2-7, with 10 positions matching TRBD1. This CDR3 is 14 amino acids long. CDR1 SGHRS and CDR2 YFSETQ come from the germline V gene. The junction had 6 bases not matched to a gene; V was cut back by 4 bases and J by 5 bases.

This clonotype has more than one count but fewer than ten. The chain employs TRBV7-3 and TRBJ2-1; D is perhaps TRBD2 (7 bases). This CDR3 has 22 residues. Germline V gene sequence: CDR1 SGHTA, CDR2 FQGTGA. Trimming left V 1 base short and J 6 bases short, with 34 bases between. The CDR3 loop is CASSLMLGTGLTRGGGSNEQFF. DNA of the CDR3: TGTGCCAGCAGCTTAATGTTAGGGACGGGACTAACAAGGGGAGGGGGATCCAATGAGCAGTTCTTC.

This chain links TRBV27 with TRBJ2-5; unclear D gene. Trimming took 7 bases from V and 0 from J, leaving 9 bases between them. CDR1 is MNHEY and CDR2 is SMNVEV in the germline V gene (reference sequence). CDR3 size: 13 residues. The chain's CDR3 is CASTVCHQETQYF. DNA for the CDR3: TGTGCCAGCACGGTTTGCCACCAAGAGACCCAGTACTTC.

The V call is TRBV12-3 or TRBV12-4, the J call TRBJ1-1; D not resolved. The CDR3 is made up of 14 amino acids. V was pared by 6 bases and J by 0 bases, with 11 bases between. CDR3 bases: TGTGCCAGCAGCTCAGGAGTACTGAACACTGAAGCTTTCTTT. It is translated as CASSSGVLNTEAFF.

V is TRBV12-3 or TRBV12-4 and J is TRBJ2-5; TRBD1 or TRBD2 may be the D gene (5 bases each). Trimming cost V 2 bases and J 1 base, with 17 bases left between them. CDR3 length equals 17 residues. For the CDR3, the DNA is TGTGCCAGCAGTTTATCTCCGGGACCCTGGGGCCAAGAGACCCAGTACTTC. Translating gives CASSLSPGPWGQETQYF.

This chain joins TRBV5-1 and TRBJ2-5; D uncertain. This CDR3 spans 14 amino acids. Trimming cost V 0 bases and J 5 bases, with 11 bases left between them. Per the germline V gene, CDR1 is SGHRS and CDR2 is YFSETQ. CDR3 residues: CASSLASPGETQYF. Written as DNA, the CDR3 is TGCGCCAGCAGCTTGGCTAGTCCCGGGGAGACCCAGTACTTC.